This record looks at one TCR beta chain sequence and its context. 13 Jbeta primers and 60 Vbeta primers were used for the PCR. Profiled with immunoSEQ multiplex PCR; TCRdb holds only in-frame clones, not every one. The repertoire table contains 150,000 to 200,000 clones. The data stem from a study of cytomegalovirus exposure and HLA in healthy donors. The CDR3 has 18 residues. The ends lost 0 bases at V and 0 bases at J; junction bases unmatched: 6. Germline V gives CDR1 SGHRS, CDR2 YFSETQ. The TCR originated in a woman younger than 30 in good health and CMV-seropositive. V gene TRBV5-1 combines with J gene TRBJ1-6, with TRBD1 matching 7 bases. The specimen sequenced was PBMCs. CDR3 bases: TGCGCCAGCAGCTTGGCGGGGCCAGGGGGCTCCTATAATTCACCCCTCCACTTT. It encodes CASSLAGPGGSYNSPLHF.